These T cell receptor beta chains were read from a single sample in a study of blood T cell repertoires in COVID-19. Using immunoSEQ multiplex PCR, the repertoire was profiled, and TCRdb retains in-frame clones only, with some absent. The sample yields 100,000 to 150,000 clones, about nine tenths seen once. The sequenced sample consisted of peripheral blood. The receptor source for this set is a woman aged 70-85 years with COVID-19, enrolled during active disease. Each CDR3 is given with its conserved first and last residue. A D gene is named only where the DNA matches it firmly. Clone size is stated in some rows and not others, as once, few, many or a class when expanded.

>TRBD1|-|TRBV11-2|TRBJ1-1
CASSSDYRGFFTEAFF
TGTGCCAGCAGCTCAGACTACAGGGGCTTCTTCACTGAAGCTTTCTTT
>TRBD2|-|TRBV27|TRBJ2-7
CASSYGTGGGYEQYF
TGTGCCAGCAGTTACGGGACGGGAGGTGGCTACGAGCAGTACTTC
>TRBD2|-|TRBV5-8|TRBJ2-5
CASSPRRLAGLQETQYF
TGTGCCAGCAGCCCCCGAAGACTAGCGGGGCTGCAGGAGACCCAGTACTTC
>TRBD1|few|TRBV19|TRBJ2-1
CASSIDWTGEQFF
TGTGCCAGTAGTATAGATTGGACAGGTGAGCAGTTCTTC
>TRBD1|-|TRBV2|TRBJ1-2
CASRGTGDYGYTF
TGTGCCAGCAGGGGGACAGGGGACTATGGCTACACCTTC
>-|-|TRBV5-6|TRBJ1-1
CASSLRGNTEAFF
TGTGCCAGCAGCTTGCGGGGGAACACTGAAGCTTTCTTT
>-|few|TRBV15|TRBJ2-3
CATSRRYSKRTDTQYF
TGTGCCACCAGCAGACGCTACTCCAAACGCACAGATACGCAGTATTTT
>TRBD1|-|TRBV5-8|TRBJ1-2
CASSLGGDRRLPHYGYTF
TGTGCCAGCAGCTTGGGGGGGGACAGGCGTTTGCCCCACTATGGCTACACCTTC
>-|-|TRBV5-1|TRBJ1-6
CASSPLEGLGSPLHF
TGCGCCAGCAGCCCCCTAGAGGGTTTGGGATCACCCCTCCACTTT
>TRBD1|-|TRBV7-3|TRBJ1-2
CASSSSGGSGYTF
TGTGCCAGCAGCTCCTCAGGGGGATCTGGCTACACCTTC
>-|-|TRBV28|TRBJ2-2
CASSLGDSGGITGELFF
TGTGCCAGCAGTTTAGGGGATTCAGGGGGGATCACCGGGGAGCTGTTTTTT
>TRBD1|-|TRBV2|TRBJ2-7
CASQAEDRSYEQYF
TGTGCCAGCCAGGCCGAGGACAGGTCCTACGAGCAGTACTTC
>-|-|TRBV10-1|TRBJ1-3
CASSPGGYLGNTIYF
TGCGCCAGCAGCCCTGGGGGGTACCTTGGAAACACCATATATTTT
>-|-|TRBV7-2|TRBJ1-5
CASSFGTQTQPQHF
TGTGCCAGCAGCTTTGGGACTCAGACACAGCCCCAGCATTTT
>-|-|TRBV7-2|TRBJ2-3
CASSLAREAGTQYF
TGTGCCAGCAGCTTAGCTAGGGAGGCAGGTACGCAGTATTTT
>TRBD1|once|TRBV2|TRBJ1-3
CASRRLTGGSGNTIYF
TGTGCCAGCAGGAGGTTGACAGGGGGGTCGGGAAACACCATATATTTT
>TRBD2|-|TRBV24-1|TRBJ2-1
CATSEPSGASYNEQFF
TGTGCCACCAGTGAACCTAGCGGGGCTTCCTACAATGAGCAGTTCTTC
>-|-|TRBV30|TRBJ1-2
CAWSETGDYGYTF
TGTGCCTGGAGTGAAACAGGAGACTATGGCTACACCTTC
>TRBD2|-|TRBV11-3|TRBJ2-5
CASSRTSGGIQETQYF
TGTGCCAGCAGCCGGACTAGCGGGGGGATCCAAGAGACCCAGTACTTC
>-|-|TRBV5-1|TRBJ2-3
CASSFATSTDTQYF
TGCGCCAGCAGCTTTGCGACAAGCACAGATACGCAGTATTTT
>-|-|TRBV5-4|TRBJ2-6
CASSLQGAGANVLTF
TGTGCCAGCAGCCTACAGGGTGCTGGGGCCAACGTCCTGACTTTC
>TRBD2|-|TRBV4-2|TRBJ2-3
CASSQYSGGTPDTQYF
TGTGCCAGCAGCCAATATAGCGGGGGAACCCCAGATACGCAGTATTTT
>TRBD1|-|TRBV15|TRBJ1-2
CATSREIMTGNYGYTF
TGTGCCACCAGCAGAGAAATAATGACAGGGAACTATGGCTACACCTTC
>TRBD1|-|TRBV29-1|TRBJ1-1
CSVQGDIYTEAFF
TGCAGCGTTCAGGGGGATATCTACACTGAAGCTTTCTTT
>-|-|TRBV2|TRBJ2-5
CASSETGETQYF
TGTGCCAGCAGTGAAACGGGAGAGACCCAGTACTTC
>-|-|TRBV18|TRBJ1-2
CASSQQTATNYGYTF
TGTGCCAGCTCACAACAGACAGCCACTAACTATGGCTACACCTTC
>TRBD2|-|TRBV5-8|TRBJ2-2
CASSLGRTSGGLTGELFF
TGTGCCAGCAGCTTGGGGCGGACTAGCGGGGGTCTCACCGGGGAGCTGTTTTTT
>-|-|TRBV28|TRBJ2-7
CAGASQGEQYF
TGTGCCGGCGCCAGCCAGGGCGAGCAGTACTTC
>TRBD2|-|TRBV5-4|TRBJ2-2
CASSLAGLAGHTGELFF
TGTGCCAGCAGCTTGGCCGGACTAGCGGGGCACACCGGGGAGCTGTTTTTT
>TRBD2|few|TRBV6-5|TRBJ2-7
CASSYSTGRASYEQYF
TGTGCCAGCAGTTACTCGACGGGGAGGGCGTCCTACGAGCAGTACTTC
>-|-|TRBV11-2|TRBJ2-7
CASSLGQGIFYEQYF
TGTGCCAGCAGCTTAGGGCAGGGTATCTTCTACGAGCAGTACTTC
>-|-|TRBV28|TRBJ1-1
CASSLGGLNTEAFF
TGTGCCAGCAGTTTAGGGGGGTTGAACACTGAAGCTTTCTTT
>-|-|TRBV28|TRBJ2-7
CASSPPITGIYEQYF
TGTGCCAGCAGTCCGCCCATTACAGGGATATACGAGCAGTACTTC
>-|-|TRBV4-1|TRBJ2-1
CASSPLTTSSYNEQFF
TGCGCCAGCAGCCCACTGACTACGTCCTCCTACAATGAGCAGTTCTTC
>TRBD1|-|TRBV6-6|TRBJ1-6
CASSRDSYNSPLHF
TGTGCCAGCAGCAGGGACAGCTATAATTCACCCCTCCACTTT
>-|-|TRBV20-1|TRBJ2-7
CSARLVYEQYF
TGCAGTGCTAGACTAGTTTACGAGCAGTACTTC
>-|-|TRBV2|TRBJ1-6
CASSGKDYSPLHF
TGTGCCAGCAGTGGGAAAGACTATTCACCCCTCCACTTT
>-|-|TRBV6-5|TRBJ1-4
CASSYSRGSPNEKLFF
TGTGCCAGCAGTTACTCAAGGGGGAGCCCTAATGAAAAACTGTTTTTT
>TRBD1|-|TRBV18|TRBJ1-1
CASMGQENTEAFF
TGTGCCAGCATGGGACAGGAGAACACTGAAGCTTTCTTT
>TRBD1|-|TRBV3-1/TRBV3-2|TRBJ1-6
CASSPNRGGNSPLHF
TGTGCCAGCAGCCCTAACAGGGGAGGCAATTCACCCCTCCACTTT
>TRBD1|-|TRBV9|TRBJ1-5
CASSGRDRPNQPQHF
TGTGCCAGCAGCGGGCGGGACAGGCCCAATCAGCCCCAGCATTTT
>TRBD2|-|TRBV10-3|TRBJ2-1
CAISEWGLVAYNEQFF
TGTGCCATCAGTGAGTGGGGACTAGTCGCGTACAATGAGCAGTTCTTC
>-|-|TRBV18|TRBJ1-6
CASSTLQQGDSPLHF
TGTGCCAGCTCAACACTCCAACAGGGAGATTCACCCCTCCACTTT
>TRBD2|few|TRBV6-1|TRBJ2-5
CASSDSGGAGETQYF
TGTGCCAGCAGTGATAGCGGGGGGGCGGGAGAGACCCAGTACTTC
>-|-|TRBV19|TRBJ1-2
CASSILKPHLNYGYTF
TGTGCCAGTAGTATACTAAAACCCCACCTTAACTATGGCTACACCTTC
>TRBD1|-|TRBV3-1/TRBV3-2|TRBJ2-3
CASSRGTVADTQYF
TGTGCCAGCAGCCGAGGGACAGTCGCAGATACGCAGTATTTT